The present T cell receptor beta chain was sequenced within a study of T cells in Graves' hyperthyroidism and ophthalmopathy. This clonotype was picked up a small number of times. Researchers amplified the TCR beta CDR3 regions from RNA transcripts. An initial round of RT-PCR targeting the TCR CDR3 relied on the HTBI primer set. TCRdb redid the calling of the multiplex PCR reads with MiXCR, one entry per CDR3 protein. Of around 190,000 distinct CDR3 sequences in the sample, around a sixth were seen once. This CDR3 has 14 amino acids. Germline-derived CDR1 and CDR2 are SGHNT and YENEEA. V lost 5 bases and J 3 bases, leaving 10 bases between the germline ends.

Sequencing input: blood. This clonotype was sampled from a woman between 50 and 59 years old with Graves' hyperthyroidism. V and J are TRBV11-3 and TRBJ2-2; D unclear. The CDR3 DNA reads as TGTGCCAGCAGCGAACGACGGGACACCGGGGAGCTGTTTTTT. Protein sequence: CASSERRDTGELFF.